This T cell receptor (beta chain) was found in a study of PD-1 blockade in classical Hodgkin lymphoma. Findings of the study overall: Reported baseline diversity: healthy donors highest, relapsed/refractory patients lowest. Causes of the repertoire differences remain undefined, possibly disease activity or prior therapy.

Time point here: newly diagnosed, previously untreated cHL patient sample. Comparison PBMCs came from previously untreated, newly diagnosed classical Hodgkin lymphoma patients. Comments on this clone: Its antigen is not known.

Germline CDR1 SGHTA, CDR2 FQGNSA. The ends lost 2 bases at V and 2 bases at J; junction bases unmatched: 4. The length of the CDR3 is 15 residues. The table came from immunoSEQ multiplex PCR; TCRdb's copy has only in-frame clones and leaves some out. The sample includes 70,000 or so clones, more than 85% of them seen just once. Sequenced sample: peripheral blood mononuclear cells (PBMCs). The rearrangement joins TRBV7-2 to TRBJ2-3; 7 bases fit TRBD2. This clonotype was obtained from a human donor with classical Hodgkin lymphoma. The CDR3 bases are TGTGCCAGCAGCTTACAGCGGGGACCCACAGATACGCAGTATTTT. Translating gives CASSLQRGPTDTQYF. Full variable domain (missing parts from reference TRBV7-2 and TRBJ2-3): GAGVSQSPSNKVTEKGKDVELRCDPISGHTALYWYRQSLGQGLEFLIYFQGNSAPDKSGLPSDRFSAERTGGSVSTLTIQRTQQEDSAVYLCASSLQRGPTDTQYFGPGTRLTVL.